These 19 T cell receptor beta chains came from one sample sequenced in a study of T cell changes during pregnancy in multiple sclerosis. Method: immunoSEQ multiplex PCR; TCRdb's copy keeps in-frame clones and lacks some. The table lists 23,000 or so clones, 86% of them singletons. The sequences come from CD8+ T cells from peripheral blood mononuclear cells, collected in the first trimester of pregnancy. These receptors were taken from a female donor in good health, enrolled as a control in a pregnancy study.

The rearrangement uses TRBV4-3 and TRBJ2-3; 9 positions match TRBD2. The ends lost 0 bases at V and 5 bases at J; junction bases unmatched: 12. Per germline, CDR1 LGHNA and CDR2 YSLEER. The CDR3 spans 18 residues. Here the CDR3 DNA reads TGCGCCAGCAGCCAAGATTCAGTAGGCGGGAGGGTTGGAGATACGCAGTATTTT. This gives the protein CASSQDSVGGRVGDTQYF.

The chain carries TRBV4-1 and TRBJ2-2; 7 bases line up with TRBD1. The V and J ends lost 2 bases and 6 bases, in that order; junction bases with no gene match: 9. The CDR3 contains 16 residues. Germline lookup yields CDR1 MGHRA and CDR2 YSYEKL. The CDR3 DNA reads TGCGCCAGCAGCCAACTGTCAGGCAGGGGGTCCGGGGAGCTGTTTTTT. It encodes CASSQLSGRGSGELFF.

This chain connects TRBV7-9 to TRBJ1-6; 7 bases are a match to TRBD1. Germline CDR1 reads SEHNR; CDR2 reads FQNEAQ (reference sequence). The CDR3 sequence is 17 residues long. The V and J ends lost 0 bases and 5 bases, in that order; junction bases with no gene match: 7. Here the CDR3 reads CASSLAPGTENNSPLHF. CDR3 DNA sequence: TGTGCCAGCAGCTTAGCCCCCGGGACAGAAAATAATTCACCCCTCCACTTT.

CDR3 protein: CASSQDPTGRNTEAFF. For the CDR3, the DNA is TGCGCCAGCAGCCAAGATCCCACAGGACGGAACACTGAAGCTTTCTTT. The chain joins TRBV4-1 to TRBJ1-1, with a weak D call TRBD1 (5 bases). The CDR3 is 16 residues long. V lost 0 bases to trimming and J lost 1 base, with 12 bases between them. Germline values: CDR1 MGHRA, CDR2 YSYEKL.

To note about this clone: The identical CDR3 is also encoded by other nucleotide sequences in the sample. This CDR3 is CASSGLAGANTGELFF. CDR3 in DNA: TGTGCCAGCAGTGGACTAGCGGGGGCGAACACCGGGGAGCTGTTTTTT. The V call is TRBV6-4, the J call TRBJ2-2; 12 positions agree with TRBD2. CDR1 is MRHNA and CDR2 is SNTAGT in the germline V gene. CDR3 length: 16 residues. V shed 4 bases, J shed 0 bases, and the junction held 0 bases outside the gene matches.

This clone was found a few times. The J gene is TRBJ2-2, the V gene TRBV6-1, with TRBD2 matching 10 bases. There are 15 residues in the CDR3. V was pared by 9 bases and J by 7 bases, with 11 bases of the junction left unmatched. The germline V gene has CDR1 MNHNS and CDR2 SASEGT. The CDR3 DNA sequence: TGTGCCAGTCGTCCCTTAGCGGGAGGTGGCGGGGAGCTGTTTTTT. This sequence encodes CASRPLAGGGGELFF.

J is TRBJ1-2 and V is TRBV6-1, with 7 bases matching TRBD1. Per the germline V gene, CDR1 is MNHNS and CDR2 is SASEGT. With 4 bases clipped from V and 8 bases from J, the junction kept 25 bases outside the gene matches. CDR3 length: 19 residues. As DNA, the CDR3 is TGTGCCAGCAGTGGGGGGCTAGGGGGCACCGTAGAAGGGGACTTCGGCTACACCTTC. This gives the protein CASSGGLGGTVEGDFGYTF.

The chain links TRBV5-4 to TRBJ1-3, with a tentative D call TRBD1 (5 bases). Trimming left V 3 bases short and J 2 bases short, with 12 bases between. The CDR3 runs to 15 residues. The germline CDR1 and CDR2 sequences are SGHNT and YYREEE (reference sequence). The CDR3 reads CASSSLPGAGNTIYF. CDR3 sequence (DNA): TGTGCCAGCAGCTCCCTTCCGGGGGCTGGAAACACCATATATTTT.

The count of this clone is one. The V and J genes are TRBV5-4 and TRBJ2-5; 9 bases are a match to TRBD1. Germline assignment: CDR1 SGHNT and CDR2 YYREEE (reference sequence). The CDR3 is 18 residues long. J was trimmed by 4 bases and V by 4 bases; bases with no gene match: 17. The DNA of the CDR3 is TGTGCCAGCAGCCCGGGGGTCCCGGGACAGGGTTTTAGAGAGACCCAGTACTTC. It codes for CASSPGVPGQGFRETQYF.

The chain recombines TRBV28 with TRBJ1-2, with 7 bases lining up with TRBD1. V dropped 3 bases and J dropped 4; count of bases not matched to a gene: 5. The CDR3 length is 14 residues. Germline V gene lookup returns CDR1 MDHEN and CDR2 SYDVKM. CDR3 region: CASSFTGASYGYTF. CDR3 nucleotides: TGTGCCAGCAGTTTTACAGGGGCCTCCTATGGCTACACCTTC.

CDR3 sequence: CASSQTDFNSPLHF. The CDR3 DNA is TGTGCCAGCAGCCAGACAGATTTTAATTCACCCCTCCACTTT. V is TRBV7-9 and J is TRBJ1-6; the D gene is possibly TRBD1 (5 bases). The CDR3 consists of 14 residues. Germline V lookup: CDR1 SEHNR, CDR2 FQNEAQ (reference sequence). The V and J ends lost 5 bases and 6 bases respectively, with 11 bases between them.

The chain joins TRBV4-2 to TRBJ2-1; TRBD2 matches at 9 bases. Per the germline V gene, CDR1 is LGHNA and CDR2 is YNFKEQ. The CDR3 is 15 amino acids. V shed 1 base and J 9 bases; nucleotides not matched to a gene: 7. Written as DNA, the CDR3 is TGTGCCAGCAGCCAAGGGCCGGCGGGGGGGGGTGAGCAGTTCTTC. Translating gives CASSQGPAGGGEQFF.

This chain uses TRBV6-5 with TRBJ1-2; D not certain. Germline lookup yields CDR1 MNHEY and CDR2 SVGAGI. Trimming stripped 4 bases from V and 7 bases from J, with 7 bases between. The CDR3 totals 11 residues. CDR3 DNA: TGTGCCAGCAGTTCCGGTATTGGCTACACCTTC. Protein product: CASSSGIGYTF.

The rearrangement uses TRBV19 and TRBJ1-1, with 7 positions matching TRBD1. This CDR3 spans 14 amino acids. Germline V lookup: CDR1 LNHDA, CDR2 SQIVND (reference sequence). V lost 7 bases and J lost 3; bases outside the gene matches: 8. CDR3 nucleotides: TGTGCCAGTACCACGACAGGGTTGGACACTGAAGCTTTCTTT. Translated: CASTTTGLDTEAFF. Looking up the rest from reference TRBV19 and TRBJ1-1 gives the full variable domain: DGGITQSPKYLFRKEGQNVTLSCEQNLNHDAMYWYRQDPGQGLRLIYYSQIVNDFQKGDIAEGYSVSREKKESFPLTVTSAQKNPTAFYLCASTTTGLDTEAFFGQGTRLTVV.

The rearrangement joins TRBV6-4 to TRBJ2-3; 7 bases fit TRBD2. Looked up from germline, CDR1 is MRHNA and CDR2 is SNTAGT. The length of the CDR3 is 14 residues. After removal of 10 bases from V and 0 bases from J, the junction contained 7 bases not matched to a gene. The DNA of the CDR3 is TGTGCCACCTCAAGCGGGGAGAGCACAGATACGCAGTATTTT. Translated, it gives CATSSGESTDTQYF.

The J gene is TRBJ2-5, the V gene TRBV6-5, with 7 bases fitting TRBD2. The CDR3 runs to 13 residues. V lost 6 bases to trimming and J lost 2 bases; unmatched junction nucleotides: 3. CDR1 is MNHEY and CDR2 is SVGAGI in the germline V gene. CDR3 DNA sequence: TGTGCCAGCAGCGGGGGGAATCAAGAGACCCAGTACTTC. This encodes CASSGGNQETQYF.

CDR3 coding DNA: TGCGCCAGCAGCTTGCGTCAGGGCGACAATGAGCAGTTCTTC. It yields the protein CASSLRQGDNEQFF. This chain uses TRBV5-1 with TRBJ2-1, with D maybe TRBD1 (5 bases). Germline V gene sequence: CDR1 SGHRS, CDR2 YFSETQ. Trimming took 1 base from V and 5 from J, leaving 10 bases between them. The CDR3 has 14 amino acids. Using reference TRBV5-1 and TRBJ2-1 for the parts outside the CDR3, the full variable domain is KAGVTQTPRYLIKTRGQQVTLSCSPISGHRSVSWYQQTPGQGLQFLFEYFSETQRNKGNFPGRFSGRQFSNSRSEMNVSTLELGDSALYLCASSLRQGDNEQFFGPGTRLTVL.

The rearrangement joins TRBV2 to TRBJ1-3, with D unresolved. This CDR3 is built from 15 residues. Germline values: CDR1 SNHLY, CDR2 FYNNEI. V dropped 5 bases and J dropped 0 bases, with 11 bases sitting between them. The CDR3 loop is CASSSDTNSGNTIYF. The CDR3 coding sequence is TGTGCCAGCAGTTCCGACACCAACTCTGGAAACACCATATATTTT. Together with reference TRBV2 and TRBJ1-3, the CDR3 gives the full variable domain: EPEVTQTPSHQVTQMGQEVILRCVPISNHLYFYWYRQILGQKVEFLVSFYNNEISEKSEIFDDQFSVERPDGSNFTLKIRSTKLEDSAMYFCASSSDTNSGNTIYFGEGSWLTVV.

The chain carries TRBV4-1 and TRBJ1-2; no clear D. V lost 4 bases and J 7 bases, leaving 13 bases between the germline ends. The CDR3 spans 13 residues. Per the germline V gene, CDR1 is MGHRA and CDR2 is YSYEKL. CDR3 region: CASSRIPEVGYTF. The CDR3, as DNA: TGCGCCAGCAGCCGCATTCCGGAGGTTGGCTACACCTTC.